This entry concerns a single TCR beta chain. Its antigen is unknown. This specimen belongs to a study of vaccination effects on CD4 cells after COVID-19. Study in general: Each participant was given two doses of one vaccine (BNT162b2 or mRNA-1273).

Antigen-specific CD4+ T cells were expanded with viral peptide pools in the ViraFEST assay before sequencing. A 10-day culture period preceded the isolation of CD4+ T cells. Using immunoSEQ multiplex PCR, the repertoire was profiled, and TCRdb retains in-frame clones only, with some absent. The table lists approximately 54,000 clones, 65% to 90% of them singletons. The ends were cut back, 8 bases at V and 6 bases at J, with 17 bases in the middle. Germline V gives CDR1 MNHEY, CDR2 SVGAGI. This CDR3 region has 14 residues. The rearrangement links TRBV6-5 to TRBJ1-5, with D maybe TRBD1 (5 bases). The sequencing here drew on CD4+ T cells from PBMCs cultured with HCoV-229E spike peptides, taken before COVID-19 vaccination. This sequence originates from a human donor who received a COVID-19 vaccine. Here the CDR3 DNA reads TGTGCCAGCGGACGGGGAGGGGACGGTCAGCCCCAGCATTTT. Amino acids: CASGRGGDGQPQHF.